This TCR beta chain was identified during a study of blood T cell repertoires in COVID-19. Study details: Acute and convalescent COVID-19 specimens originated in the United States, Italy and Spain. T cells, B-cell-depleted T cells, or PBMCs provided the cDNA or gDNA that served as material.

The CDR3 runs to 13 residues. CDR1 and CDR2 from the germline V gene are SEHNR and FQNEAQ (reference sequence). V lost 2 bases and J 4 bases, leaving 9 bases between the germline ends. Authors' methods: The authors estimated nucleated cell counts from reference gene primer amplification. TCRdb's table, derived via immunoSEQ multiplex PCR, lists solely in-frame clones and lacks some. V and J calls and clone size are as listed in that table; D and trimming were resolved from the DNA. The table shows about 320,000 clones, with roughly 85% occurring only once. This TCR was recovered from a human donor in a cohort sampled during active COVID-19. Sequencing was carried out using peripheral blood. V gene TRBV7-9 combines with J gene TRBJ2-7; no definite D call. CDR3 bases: TGTGCCAGCAGCTTAAGCTCGACTTACGAGCAGTACTTC. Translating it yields CASSLSSTYEQYF.